This T cell receptor beta chain emerged from a study of blood T cell repertoires in COVID-19. The germline V and J ends were trimmed by 6 bases and 0 bases, with 12 bases remaining between them. There are 14 residues in the CDR3. Germline assignment: CDR1 MDHEN and CDR2 SYDVKM. In the original analysis: Researchers report that nucleated cell counts were estimated from reference gene primer amplification. Method: immunoSEQ multiplex PCR; TCRdb's copy keeps in-frame clones and lacks some. V and J calls and clone size are those listed in that table; D and trimming were worked out from the DNA. The data hold roughly 310,000 clones, with around nine tenths observed a single time. Enrolled through a virtual design, the participants were between roughly 18 and 90 years of age and came from 24 US areas. Membership in each cohort depended on participant-reported clinical history. This clone was detected only a few times.

The clonotype originates from a woman in her forties who had recovered from COVID-19. The V and J genes are TRBV28 and TRBJ2-7, with D tentatively TRBD1 (6 bases). Sequenced material: PBMCs or T cells enriched from blood (not recorded which). The CDR3 region has the DNA TGTGCCAGCAGGAACAGGGATGTCTCCTACGAGCAGTACTTC. Encoded protein: CASRNRDVSYEQYF.